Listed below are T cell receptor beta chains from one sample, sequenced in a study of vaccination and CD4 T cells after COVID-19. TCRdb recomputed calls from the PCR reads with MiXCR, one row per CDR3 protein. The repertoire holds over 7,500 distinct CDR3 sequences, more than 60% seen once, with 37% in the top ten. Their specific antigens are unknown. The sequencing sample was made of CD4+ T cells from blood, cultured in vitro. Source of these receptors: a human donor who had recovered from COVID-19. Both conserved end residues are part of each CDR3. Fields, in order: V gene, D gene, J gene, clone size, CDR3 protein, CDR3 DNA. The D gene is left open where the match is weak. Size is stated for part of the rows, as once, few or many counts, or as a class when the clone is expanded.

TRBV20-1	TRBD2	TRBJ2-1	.	CSARSTSAGNEQFF	TGCAGTGCTAGATCCACTAGCGCTGGCAATGAGCAGTTCTTC
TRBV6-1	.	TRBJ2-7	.	CASSLVNEQYF	TGTGCCAGCAGCCTAGTAAACGAGCAGTACTTC
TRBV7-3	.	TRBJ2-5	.	CASSLGQEETQYF	TGTGCCAGCAGCTTAGGTCAGGAAGAGACCCAGTACTTC
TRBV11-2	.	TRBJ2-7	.	CASSLALRAKPYEQYF	TGTGCCAGCAGCTTAGCTTTGAGGGCTAAGCCTTACGAGCAGTACTTC
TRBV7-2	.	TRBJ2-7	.	CASSLAPRDEQYF	TGTGCCAGCAGCTTAGCCCCGCGGGACGAGCAGTACTTC
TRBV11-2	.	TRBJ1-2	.	CASSLGFRGELGYTF	TGTGCCAGCAGCTTAGGGTTTAGGGGGGAACTTGGCTACACCTTC
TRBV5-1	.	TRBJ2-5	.	CASSSELGVQETQYF	TGCGCCAGCAGCTCGGAACTAGGCGTCCAAGAGACCCAGTACTTC
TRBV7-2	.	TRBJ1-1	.	CASSWDKMNTEAFF	TGTGCCAGCAGCTGGGACAAAATGAACACTGAAGCTTTCTTT
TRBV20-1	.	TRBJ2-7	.	CSAVSSRQYF	TGCAGTGCTGTTAGCAGCAGGCAGTACTTC
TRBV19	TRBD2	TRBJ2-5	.	CASSPSRLAGDGLETQYF	TGTGCCAGTAGCCCCTCAAGACTAGCGGGAGACGGGTTGGAGACCCAGTACTTC
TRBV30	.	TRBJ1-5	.	CAWSVGHSNQPQHF	TGTGCCTGGAGTGTGGGGCATAGCAATCAGCCCCAGCATTTT
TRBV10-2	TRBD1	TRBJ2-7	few	CASSVDRGHEQYF	TGCGCCAGCAGTGTAGACAGGGGCCACGAGCAGTACTTC
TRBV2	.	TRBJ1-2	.	CASSVRGQGETWNYGYTF	TGTGCCAGCAGTGTGAGGGGTCAGGGAGAGACCTGGAACTATGGCTACACCTTC
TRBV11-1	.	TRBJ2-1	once	CASSSRTGSSYNEQFF	TGTGCCAGCAGCTCCCGCACGGGGAGCTCCTACAATGAGCAGTTCTTC
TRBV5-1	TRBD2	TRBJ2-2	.	CASSSTSGRNTGELFF	TGCGCCAGCAGTTCAACTAGCGGGAGGAACACCGGGGAGCTGTTTTTT
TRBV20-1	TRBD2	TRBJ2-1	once	CSARAWTSGGNEQFF	TGCAGTGCTAGAGCCTGGACTAGCGGGGGAAATGAGCAGTTCTTC
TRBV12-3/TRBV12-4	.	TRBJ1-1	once	CASGQAFF	TGTGCCAGCGGTCAAGCTTTCTTT
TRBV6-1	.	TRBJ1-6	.	CASSEATYSPLHF	TGTGCCAGCAGTGAAGCCACGTATTCACCCCTCCACTTT
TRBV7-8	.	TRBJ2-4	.	CASSSVAVTGQDIQYF	TGTGCCAGCAGCTCGGTAGCGGTCACTGGACAGGACATTCAGTACTTC
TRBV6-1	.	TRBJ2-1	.	CASRSQVGRRDEQFF	TGTGCCAGCAGATCTCAAGTAGGTCGCCGCGATGAGCAGTTCTTC
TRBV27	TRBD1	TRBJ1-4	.	CASSSWTGGGEKLFF	TGTGCCAGCAGTTCCTGGACAGGGGGCGGTGAAAAACTGTTTTTT
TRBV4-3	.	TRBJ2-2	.	CASSQDGLQGTTGELFF	TGCGCCAGCAGCCAAGATGGGTTGCAGGGGACCACCGGGGAGCTGTTTTTT
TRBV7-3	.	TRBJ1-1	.	CASSSSGGTEAFF	TGTGCCAGCAGCTCTTCGGGTGGCACTGAAGCTTTCTTT
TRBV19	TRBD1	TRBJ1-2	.	CASSPARTGGDYGYTF	TGTGCCAGTAGTCCCGCTAGGACAGGGGGAGACTATGGCTACACCTTC
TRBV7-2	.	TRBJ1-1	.	CASSLVYRNTEAFF	TGTGCCAGCAGCTTAGTGTACAGGAACACTGAAGCTTTCTTT
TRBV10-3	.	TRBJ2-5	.	CAIGRDGVEETQYF	TGTGCCATCGGCCGGGACGGGGTGGAAGAGACCCAGTACTTC
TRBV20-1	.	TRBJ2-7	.	CSARGGATSSYEQYF	TGCAGTGCTAGGGGCGGAGCGACAAGCTCCTACGAGCAGTACTTC
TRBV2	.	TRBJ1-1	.	CASSEGGRDTEAFF	TGTGCCAGCAGTGAGGGCGGGCGGGATACTGAAGCTTTCTTT
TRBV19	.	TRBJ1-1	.	CASWTFRAANTEAFF	TGTGCCAGTTGGACCTTTAGGGCGGCGAACACTGAAGCTTTCTTT
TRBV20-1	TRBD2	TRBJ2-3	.	CSAKVVRTSGVTDTQYF	TGCAGTGCTAAGGTAGTTCGGACTAGCGGGGTCACAGATACGCAGTATTTT
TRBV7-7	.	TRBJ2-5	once	CASSQGLQETQYF	TGTGCCAGCAGCCAGGGACTTCAAGAGACCCAGTACTTC
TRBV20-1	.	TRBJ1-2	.	CSAPRDRGYGYTF	TGCAGTGCTCCCCGCGACCGAGGCTATGGCTACACCTTC
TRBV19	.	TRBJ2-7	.	CASKLGGAAGYEQYF	TGTGCCAGTAAGTTAGGTGGAGCAGCCGGCTACGAGCAGTACTTC
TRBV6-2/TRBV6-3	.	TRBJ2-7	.	CASSFNWGSYEQYF	TGTGCCAGCAGTTTTAATTGGGGGTCCTACGAGCAGTACTTC
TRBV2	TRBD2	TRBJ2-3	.	CASRPRLAGGDTQYF	TGTGCCAGCAGACCCAGACTAGCGGGAGGGGATACGCAGTATTTT
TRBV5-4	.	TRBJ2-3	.	CASSLDNTDTQYF	TGTGCCAGCAGCTTGGATAACACAGATACGCAGTATTTT
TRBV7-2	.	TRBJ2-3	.	CASSLGRADTQYF	TGTGCCAGCAGCTTAGGAAGGGCAGATACGCAGTATTTT
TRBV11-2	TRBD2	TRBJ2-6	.	CASSLTSGGASTGANVLTF	TGTGCCAGCAGCCTAACTAGCGGGGGGGCCTCGACAGGGGCCAACGTCCTGACTTTC
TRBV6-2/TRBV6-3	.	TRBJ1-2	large	CASRDRAHYGYTF	TGTGCCAGCAGGGACAGAGCTCACTATGGCTACACCTTC
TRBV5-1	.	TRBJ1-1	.	CASSTEGLYWGTEAFF	TGCGCCAGCAGCACAGAGGGGCTTTATTGGGGAACTGAAGCTTTCTTT
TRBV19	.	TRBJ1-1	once	CASSIADTEAFF	TGTGCCAGTAGTATTGCGGACACTGAAGCTTTCTTT
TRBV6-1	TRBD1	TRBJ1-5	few	CASSEARGGHQPQHF	TGTGCCAGCAGTGAAGCGAGAGGGGGCCATCAGCCCCAGCATTTT
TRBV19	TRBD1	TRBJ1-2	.	CASSIETGATYGRTF	TGTGCCAGTAGTATAGAAACAGGGGCGACCTATGGACGGACCTTC
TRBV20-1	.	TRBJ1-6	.	CSATTTNSPLHF	TGCAGTGCTACCACAACCAATTCACCCCTCCACTTT
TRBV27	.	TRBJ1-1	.	CASSLRGLRTEAFF	TGTGCCAGCAGTTTACGGGGGCTACGGACTGAAGCTTTCTTT
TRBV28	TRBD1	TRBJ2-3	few	CASSLPGQSTDTQYF	TGTGCCAGCAGCCTACCGGGACAGAGCACAGATACGCAGTATTTT
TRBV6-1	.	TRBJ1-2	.	CASSLTGTYGYTF	TGTGCCAGCAGTCTCACAGGGACCTATGGCTACACCTTC
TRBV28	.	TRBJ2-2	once	CASSLSTVSTDTGELFF	TGTGCCAGCAGTTTATCAACAGTCTCAACGGACACCGGGGAGCTGTTTTTT
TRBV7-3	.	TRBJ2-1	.	CASSLLGGSAYNEQFF	TGTGCCAGCAGCTTATTAGGCGGGTCCGCCTACAATGAGCAGTTCTTC
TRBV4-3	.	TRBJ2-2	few	CASSQDSGANTGELFF	TGCGCCAGCAGCCAAGATTCAGGGGCCAACACCGGGGAGCTGTTTTTT
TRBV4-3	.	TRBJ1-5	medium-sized	CASSQELGAGQPQHF	TGCGCCAGCAGCCAAGAACTGGGGGCAGGTCAGCCCCAGCATTTT
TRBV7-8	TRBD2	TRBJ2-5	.	CASSILTSGRVGPKTQYF	TGTGCCAGCAGCATCCTGACTAGCGGGAGGGTGGGCCCAAAGACCCAGTACTTC
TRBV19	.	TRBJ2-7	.	CASRDSTRSYEQYF	TGTGCCAGTAGGGACTCGACTCGCTCCTACGAGCAGTACTTC
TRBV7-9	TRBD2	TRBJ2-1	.	CASSSRLAKGEQFF	TGTGCCAGCAGCTCCAGACTAGCGAAGGGGGAGCAGTTCTTC
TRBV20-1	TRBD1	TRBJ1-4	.	CSAADRVRGEKLFF	TGCAGTGCCGCCGACAGGGTCCGGGGTGAAAAACTGTTTTTT